This TCR beta chain appears in the sequencing data of a study of siplizumab effects on memory and regulatory T cells. The CDR3 is made up of 18 amino acids. V lost 6 bases, J lost 6 bases, and 20 bases stayed unmatched. Per the germline V gene, CDR1 is SGHRS and CDR2 is YFSETQ. Repertoires were generated with immunoSEQ multiplex PCR, while TCRdb's copy carries only in-frame clones and drops some. This table holds about 100,000 clones, more than 85% found once. General study results and limits: Roughly 75-96% of proliferating CD4+ or CD8+ clones lacked a naive or memory phenotype that could be assigned. Siplizumab led to significantly less abundant alloreactive sequences that could be traced back to unstimulated CD4+ memory cells. Greater diversity than memory cells seemed evident in naive T cells, which also appeared to be major alloresponse contributors.

Remarks on this clone: The antigen remains unidentified.

Sequencing input: CD4+ T cells sorted from blood. The clonotype was recovered from a human donor in good health. Some clones in this sample may be carry-over from other donors' samples. The rearrangement joins TRBV5-1 to TRBJ2-3; 9 nucleotides match TRBD2. The CDR3 loop is CASINPVGREGGGDTQYF. CDR3 DNA sequence: TGCGCCAGCATCAACCCGGTAGGGCGGGAGGGAGGAGGGGATACGCAGTATTTT.